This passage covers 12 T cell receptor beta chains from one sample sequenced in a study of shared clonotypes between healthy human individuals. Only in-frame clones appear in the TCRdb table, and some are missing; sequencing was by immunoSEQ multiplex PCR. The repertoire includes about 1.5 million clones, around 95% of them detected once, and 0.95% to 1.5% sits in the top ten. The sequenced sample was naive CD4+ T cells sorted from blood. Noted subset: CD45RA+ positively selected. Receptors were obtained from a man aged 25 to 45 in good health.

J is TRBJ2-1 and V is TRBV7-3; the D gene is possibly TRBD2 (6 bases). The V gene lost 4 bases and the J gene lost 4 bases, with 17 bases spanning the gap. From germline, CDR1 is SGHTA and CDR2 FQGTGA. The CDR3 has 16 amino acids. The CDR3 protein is CASSSVPLARYNEQFF. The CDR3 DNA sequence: TGTGCCAGCAGCTCCGTACCTCTAGCGCGATACAATGAGCAGTTCTTC.

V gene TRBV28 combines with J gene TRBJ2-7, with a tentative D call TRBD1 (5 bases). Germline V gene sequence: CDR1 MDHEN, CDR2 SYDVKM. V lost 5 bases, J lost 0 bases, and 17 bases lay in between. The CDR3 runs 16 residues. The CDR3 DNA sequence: TGTGCCAGCAGTAGGGGTCTTATGGCAGTCTCCTACGAGCAGTACTTC. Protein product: CASSRGLMAVSYEQYF. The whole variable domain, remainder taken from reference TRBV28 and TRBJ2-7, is DVKVTQSSRYLVKRTGEKVFLECVQDMDHENMFWYRQDPGLGLRLIYFSYDVKMKEKGDIPEGYSVSREKKERFSLILESASTNQTSMYLCASSRGLMAVSYEQYFGPGTRLTVT.

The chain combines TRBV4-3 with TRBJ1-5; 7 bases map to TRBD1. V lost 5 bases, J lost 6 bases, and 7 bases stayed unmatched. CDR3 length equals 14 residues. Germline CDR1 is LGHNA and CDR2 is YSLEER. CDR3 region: CASSSRQGTQPQHF. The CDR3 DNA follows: TGCGCCAGCAGCTCCCGACAGGGTACTCAGCCCCAGCATTTT.

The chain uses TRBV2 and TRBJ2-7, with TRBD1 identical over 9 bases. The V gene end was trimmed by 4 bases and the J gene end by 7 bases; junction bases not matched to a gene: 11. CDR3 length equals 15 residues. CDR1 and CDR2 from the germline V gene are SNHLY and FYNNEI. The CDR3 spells CASSAPHRGLGEQYF. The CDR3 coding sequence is TGTGCCAGCAGTGCTCCCCACAGGGGGCTGGGGGAGCAGTACTTC.

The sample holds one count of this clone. The CDR3 is CSVYIDRGWADTQYF. The CDR3 region has the DNA TGCAGCGTCTATATCGACAGGGGATGGGCAGATACGCAGTATTTT. V gene TRBV29-1 combines with J gene TRBJ2-3; 8 bases agree with TRBD1. From germline, CDR1 is SQVTM and CDR2 ANQGSEA. Losses at the gene ends were 6 bases for V and 4 bases for J; bases not matched to a gene: 12. This CDR3 has 15 amino acids.

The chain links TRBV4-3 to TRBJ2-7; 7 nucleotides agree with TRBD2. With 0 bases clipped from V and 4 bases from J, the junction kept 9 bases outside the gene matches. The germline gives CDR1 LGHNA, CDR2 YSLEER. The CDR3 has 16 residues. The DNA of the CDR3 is TGCGCCAGCAGCCAAGATCTGGGCGGGAGTTATTACGAGCAGTACTTC. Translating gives CASSQDLGGSYYEQYF.

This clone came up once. The CDR3 nucleotides read TGTGCCACCAGACCAGACAGGGCGGATACGCAGTATTTT. This gives the protein CATRPDRADTQYF. The chain recombines TRBV15 with TRBJ2-3; 7 nucleotides match TRBD1. Germline V gene sequence: CDR1 LNHNV, CDR2 YYDKDF (reference sequence). V lost 6 bases, J lost 6 bases, and 6 bases stayed unmatched. The CDR3 has 13 residues.

The CDR3 DNA reads TGTGCCAGCAGCTTGGGGTCCGCGAACACTGAAGCTTTCTTT. Encoded protein: CASSLGSANTEAFF. This chain uses TRBV5-5 with TRBJ1-1; D is unresolved. The CDR3 has 14 amino acids. The V end was cut by 0 bases, the J end by 1 base, with 7 bases between. CDR1 and CDR2 (germline): SGHKS, YYEKEE (reference sequence).

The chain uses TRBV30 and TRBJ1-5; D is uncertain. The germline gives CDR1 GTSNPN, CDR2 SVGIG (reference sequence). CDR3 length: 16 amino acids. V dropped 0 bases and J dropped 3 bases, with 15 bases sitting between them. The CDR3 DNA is TGTGCCTGGAGTGTTCCCTGGGCCTTACCCAATCAGCCCCAGCATTTT. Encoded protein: CAWSVPWALPNQPQHF.

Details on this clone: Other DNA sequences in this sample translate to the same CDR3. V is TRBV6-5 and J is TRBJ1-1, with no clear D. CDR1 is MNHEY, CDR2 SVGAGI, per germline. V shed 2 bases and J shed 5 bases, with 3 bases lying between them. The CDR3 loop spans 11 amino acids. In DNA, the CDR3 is TGTGCCAGCAGTTACCGGACTGAAGCTTTCTTT. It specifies CASSYRTEAFF.

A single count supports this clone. CDR3 DNA: TGTGCCAGCACCCAATCCGGGACTATCTCCTACGAGCAGTACTTC. This gives the protein CASTQSGTISYEQYF. The chain has TRBV7-8 and TRBJ2-7; TRBD2 agrees at 7 bases. The J segment lost 0 bases and the V segment lost 7 bases, leaving 9 bases of the junction unmatched. The germline gives CDR1 SGHVS, CDR2 FQNEAQ. This CDR3 is built from 15 residues.

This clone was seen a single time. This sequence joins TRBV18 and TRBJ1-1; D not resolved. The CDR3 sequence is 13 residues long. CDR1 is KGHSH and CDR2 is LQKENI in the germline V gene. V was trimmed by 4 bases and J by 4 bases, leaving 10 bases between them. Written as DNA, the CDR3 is TGTGCCAGCTCACAGCCGAGCGGCACTGAAGCTTTCTTT. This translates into CASSQPSGTEAFF. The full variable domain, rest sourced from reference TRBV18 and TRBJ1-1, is NAGVMQNPRHLVRRRGQEARLRCSPMKGHSHVYWYRQLPEEGLKFMVYLQKENIIDESGMPKERFSAEFPKEGPSILRIQQVVRGDSAAYFCASSQPSGTEAFFGQGTRLTVV.